The 10 T cell receptor beta chains listed next were all sequenced from one sample in a study of human T cells and chemical hapten exposure. TCRdb reprocessed the RACE reads via MiXCR and lists one record per CDR3 protein. The sample records around 260,000 distinct CDR3 sequences, about 8.6% being singletons. Time point of the sample: pre-sensitization, week 0. As for treatment: therapeutic diphenylcyclopropenone sensitization with weekly scalp DPC. The sequenced sample was whole blood, obtained in connection with sensitization to the hapten diphenylcyclopropenone (DPC). The receptors come from a middle-aged woman with alopecia areata. Some clones in this sample may be carry-over from other donors' samples.

In this sample, this clonotype turned up many times. The rearrangement uses TRBV6-5 and TRBJ2-7; tentatively, D is TRBD2 (5 bases). V lost 0 bases and J lost 3, with 12 bases in between. CDR3 length equals 15 residues. Germline V CDR1 and CDR2: MNHEY, SVGAGI. The CDR3 bases are TGTGCCAGCAGTTACTCACACCTACGGGACTACGAGCAGTACTTC. Its translation is CASSYSHLRDYEQYF.

V and J are TRBV20-1 and TRBJ1-1; D gene unclear. Germline CDR1 and CDR2: DFQATT and SNEGSKA (reference sequence). This CDR3 spans 12 amino acids. V lost 5 bases, J lost 4 bases, and 11 bases lay in between. The CDR3 nucleotides read TGCAGTGCTCCCGTGGTCCCCACTGAAGCTTTCTTT. Protein product: CSAPVVPTEAFF.

This clonotype was recorded once. The CDR3 sequence is CASSQAGTSGSSWGYNEQFF. CDR3 sequence (DNA): TGCGCCAGCAGCCAAGCCGGGACTAGCGGGAGTTCATGGGGGTACAATGAGCAGTTCTTC. This chain joins TRBV4-3 and TRBJ2-1, with 14 bases that match TRBD2. This CDR3 has 20 amino acids. CDR1 LGHNA and CDR2 YSLEER come from the germline V gene. Trimming at V came to 1 base and at J to 4 bases, leaving 12 bases not matched to a gene.

This clonotype was counted ten times or more. CDR3 in amino acids: CAIAWGSNTEAFF. The CDR3 DNA is TGTGCCATCGCCTGGGGGTCGAACACTGAAGCTTTCTTT. This chain uses TRBV10-3 with TRBJ1-1; maybe TRBD1 (5 bases). Germline V gene lookup returns CDR1 ENHRY and CDR2 SYGVKD. V shed 8 bases and J shed 1 base, with 11 bases lying between them. This CDR3 comprises 13 residues.

This clonotype occurred a few times. The J gene is TRBJ2-3, the V gene TRBV9; D is unresolved. Trimming removed 2 bases at V and 6 bases at J, with 7 bases between. The CDR3 has 12 residues. Germline loops: CDR1 SGDLS, CDR2 YYNGEE. The CDR3 nucleotides read TGTGCCAGCAGCGTTAGGTTTGATACGCAGTATTTT. Translation: CASSVRFDTQYF.

This clonotype was observed many times. The chain combines TRBV10-3 with TRBJ1-3, with no clear D. V shed 6 bases and J shed 0 bases, with 9 bases lying between them. The CDR3 runs to 14 residues. Germline V CDR1 and CDR2: ENHRY, SYGVKD. CDR3 loop: CAIRGANSGNTIYF. The CDR3 DNA is TGTGCCATCAGGGGAGCAAACTCTGGAAACACCATATATTTT.

The chain recombines TRBV7-9 with TRBJ2-1, with 8 bases that match TRBD2. The V segment lost 0 bases and the J segment 10 bases; nucleotides outside the gene matches: 11. The CDR3 is 16 amino acids. Germline V lookup: CDR1 SEHNR, CDR2 FQNEAQ (reference sequence). The CDR3 is CASSLALGSGVGEQFF. CDR3 DNA sequence: TGTGCCAGCAGCTTAGCGCTGGGTAGCGGGGTTGGAGAGCAGTTCTTC.

For the CDR3, the DNA is TGCGCCAGCAGCTCTAGCCGGCAGAACACTGAAGCTTTCTTT. Translation: CASSSSRQNTEAFF. This rearrangement joins TRBV5-1 to TRBJ1-1; no firm D call. The CDR3 loop spans 14 amino acids. Germline CDR1 is SGHRS and CDR2 is YFSETQ. Trimming shortened V by 3 bases and J by 1 base, and 10 bases separated the two germline ends.

This clonotype was observed at least ten times. The rearrangement joins TRBV5-1 to TRBJ2-5, with D uncertain. Trimming took off 0 bases at V and 2 bases at J, with 14 bases between the two ends. Germline V gene sequence: CDR1 SGHRS, CDR2 YFSETQ. The CDR3 covers 16 residues. The CDR3 sequence: CASSLALLHNQETQYF. CDR3 nucleotides: TGCGCCAGCAGCTTGGCCCTTCTACATAATCAAGAGACCCAGTACTTC. Filled out from reference TRBV5-1 and TRBJ2-5, the complete variable domain reads KAGVTQTPRYLIKTRGQQVTLSCSPISGHRSVSWYQQTPGQGLQFLFEYFSETQRNKGNFPGRFSGRQFSNSRSEMNVSTLELGDSALYLCASSLALLHNQETQYFGPGTRLLVL.

The V and J genes are TRBV28 and TRBJ2-7, with D possibly TRBD2 on 5 matching bases. Trimming removed 6 bases from V and 0 bases from J, with 12 bases in between. The CDR3 loop spans 14 amino acids. Germline V CDR1 and CDR2: MDHEN, SYDVKM. For the CDR3, the DNA is TGTGCCAGCAGACCCAGCGGTAGCTCCTACGAGCAGTACTTC. This translates into CASRPSGSSYEQYF.